This is a list of T cell receptor beta chains from one sample in a study of T cells after yellow fever vaccination. A single record per CDR3 protein comes from TCRdb applying MiXCR to the 5' RACE reads. Here the sample spans just under 600,000 distinct CDR3 sequences, approximately 13% being singletons. This specimen was PBMCs, taken on the day of the yellow fever booster vaccination. These TCRs come from a man aged 25 to 40 who received the YFV17D yellow fever vaccine. Both conserved end residues are trimmed from each CDR3. Clone size is given for some rows only: seen once, a few or many times, or a class if the clone is expanded.

NA | TRBJ1-1 | TRBV5-5 | ASSLVPGQNTEAF
few | TRBJ2-3 | TRBV20-1 | SAPVAGARSDTQY
few | TRBJ2-2 | TRBV6-5 | ASSLGTGKNGELF
NA | TRBJ1-1 | TRBV27 | ASSFSGSYTEAF
few | TRBJ2-1 | TRBV13 | ASSLVASANEQF
few | TRBJ2-3 | TRBV12-3/TRBV12-4 | ASSFFPGGSDTQY
NA | TRBJ2-7 | TRBV10-2 | ASSDRLSGTSYEQY
NA | TRBJ2-7 | TRBV4-1 | AAAAGPSGYEQY
few | TRBJ2-7 | TRBV7-2 | ASSFTGAPYEQY
few | TRBJ2-7 | TRBV24-1 | AISRRGGYEQY
few | TRBJ2-7 | TRBV5-1 | ASSLAPQGTYEQY
NA | TRBJ2-1 | TRBV7-2 | ASSPSWTDEQF
NA | TRBJ2-2 | TRBV12-3/TRBV12-4 | ASSLLAGDLNTGELF
NA | TRBJ2-7 | TRBV28 | ASEDRAPYEQY
NA | TRBJ2-7 | TRBV7-2 | ASSFTRSSYEQY
few | TRBJ1-2 | TRBV20-1 | SAAQGAPSYGYT
NA | TRBJ2-1 | TRBV4-1 | ASSQTPGTGLSYNEQF
few | TRBJ2-1 | TRBV20-1 | SARDGQGADEQF
few | TRBJ2-3 | TRBV5-1 | ASSFTSTTDTQY
NA | TRBJ1-1 | TRBV30 | AWSVLGQGAEAF